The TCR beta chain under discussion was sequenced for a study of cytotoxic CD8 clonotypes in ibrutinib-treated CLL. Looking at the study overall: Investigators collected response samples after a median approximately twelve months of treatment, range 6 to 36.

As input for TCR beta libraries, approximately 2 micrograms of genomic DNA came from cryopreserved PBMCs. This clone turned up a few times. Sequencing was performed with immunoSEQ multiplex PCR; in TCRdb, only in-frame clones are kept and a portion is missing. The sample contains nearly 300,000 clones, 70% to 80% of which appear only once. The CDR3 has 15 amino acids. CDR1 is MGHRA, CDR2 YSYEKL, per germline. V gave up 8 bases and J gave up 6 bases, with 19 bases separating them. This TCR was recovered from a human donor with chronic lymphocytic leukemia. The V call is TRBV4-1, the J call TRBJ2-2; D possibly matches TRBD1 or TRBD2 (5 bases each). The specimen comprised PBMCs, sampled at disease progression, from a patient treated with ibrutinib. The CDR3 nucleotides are TGCGCCAGCTATACCCGGGGACCAGGGTCCGGGGAGCTGTTTTTT. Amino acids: CASYTRGPGSGELFF.